This T cell receptor (beta chain) was identified during a study of blood T cell repertoires in COVID-19. Some clones are missing from TCRdb's copy, which holds only in-frame ones; the method was immunoSEQ multiplex PCR. The sample gives more than 140,000 clones, around 84% of which show up once; more than 5.5% is in the top ten. The V end lost 0 bases, the J end lost 4 bases, and 15 bases lay between the germline ends. The germline CDR1 and CDR2 sequences are SGHDN and FVKESK. The CDR3 length is 16 residues. The sequenced material came from peripheral blood. This TCR derives from a woman in her forties or fifties in a cohort sampled during active or convalescent COVID-19. The chain recombines TRBV14 with TRBJ1-2; maybe TRBD1 (5 bases). This CDR3 is CASSQDTAGDFYGYTF. As DNA, the CDR3 is TGTGCCAGCAGCCAAGATACCGCGGGGGATTTCTATGGCTACACCTTC.